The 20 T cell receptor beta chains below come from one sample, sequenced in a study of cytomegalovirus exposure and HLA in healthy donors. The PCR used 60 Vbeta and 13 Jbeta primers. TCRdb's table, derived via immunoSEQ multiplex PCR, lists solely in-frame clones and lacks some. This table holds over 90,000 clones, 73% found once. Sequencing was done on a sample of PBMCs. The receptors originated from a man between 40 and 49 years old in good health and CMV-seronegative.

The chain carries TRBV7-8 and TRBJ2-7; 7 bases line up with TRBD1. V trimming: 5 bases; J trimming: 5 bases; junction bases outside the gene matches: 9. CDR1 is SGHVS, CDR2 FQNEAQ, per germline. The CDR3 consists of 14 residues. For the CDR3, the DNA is TGTGCCAGCAGCAAACTACAGGGGCCAAACGAGCAGTACTTC. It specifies CASSKLQGPNEQYF.

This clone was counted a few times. CDR3 protein: CASSLESGRYEQYF. DNA for the CDR3: TGTGCCAGCAGCTTAGAATCAGGTCGCTACGAGCAGTACTTC. This chain joins TRBV7-2 and TRBJ2-7; D is unresolved. CDR1 and CDR2 from the germline V gene are SGHTA and FQGNSA. The CDR3 spans 14 residues. V was clipped by 1 base and J by 3 bases, with 10 bases between them.

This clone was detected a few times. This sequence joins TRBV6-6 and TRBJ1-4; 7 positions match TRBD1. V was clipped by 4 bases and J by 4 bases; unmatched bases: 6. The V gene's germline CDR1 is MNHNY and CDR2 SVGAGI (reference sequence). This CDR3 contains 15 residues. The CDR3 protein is CASSSQDRSNEKLFF. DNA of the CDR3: TGTGCCAGCAGTTCCCAGGACAGGAGTAATGAAAAACTGTTTTTT.

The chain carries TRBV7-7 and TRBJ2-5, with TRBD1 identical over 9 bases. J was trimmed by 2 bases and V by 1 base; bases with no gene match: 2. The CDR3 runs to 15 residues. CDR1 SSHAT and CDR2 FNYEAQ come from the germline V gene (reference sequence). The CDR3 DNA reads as TGTGCCAGCAGCTTAGACAGGGGGCCACAAGAGACCCAGTACTTC. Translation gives CASSLDRGPQETQYF.

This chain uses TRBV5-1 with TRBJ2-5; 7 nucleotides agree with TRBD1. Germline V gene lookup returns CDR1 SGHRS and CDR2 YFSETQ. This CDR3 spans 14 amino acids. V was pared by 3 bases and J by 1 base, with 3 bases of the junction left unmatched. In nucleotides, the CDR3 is TGCGCCAGCAGCTCGGGACAGCCCCAAGAGACCCAGTACTTC. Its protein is CASSSGQPQETQYF.

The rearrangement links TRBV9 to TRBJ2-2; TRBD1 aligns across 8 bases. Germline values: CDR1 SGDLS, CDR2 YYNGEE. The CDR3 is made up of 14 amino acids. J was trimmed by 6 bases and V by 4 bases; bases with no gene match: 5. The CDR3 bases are TGTGCCAGCAGCACTCGGACAGGGTCCGGGGAGCTGTTTTTT. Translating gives CASSTRTGSGELFF. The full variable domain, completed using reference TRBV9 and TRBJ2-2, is DSGVTQTPKHLITATGQRVTLRCSPRSGDLSVYWYQQSLDQGLQFLIQYYNGEERAKGNILERFSAQQFPDLHSELNLSSLELGDSALYFCASSTRTGSGELFFGEGSRLTVL.

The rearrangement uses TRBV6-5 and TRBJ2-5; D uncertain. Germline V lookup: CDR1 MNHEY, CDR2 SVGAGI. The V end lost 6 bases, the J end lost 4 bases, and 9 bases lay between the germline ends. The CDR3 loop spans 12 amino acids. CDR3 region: CASSGDSETQYF. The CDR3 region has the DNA TGTGCCAGCAGCGGCGACTCAGAGACCCAGTACTTC.

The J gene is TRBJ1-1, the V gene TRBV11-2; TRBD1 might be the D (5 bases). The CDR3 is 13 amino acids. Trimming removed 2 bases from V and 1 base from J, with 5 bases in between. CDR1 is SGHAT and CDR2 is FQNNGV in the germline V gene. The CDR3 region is CASSLQGNTEAFF. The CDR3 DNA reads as TGTGCCAGCAGCTTACAGGGGAACACTGAAGCTTTCTTT.

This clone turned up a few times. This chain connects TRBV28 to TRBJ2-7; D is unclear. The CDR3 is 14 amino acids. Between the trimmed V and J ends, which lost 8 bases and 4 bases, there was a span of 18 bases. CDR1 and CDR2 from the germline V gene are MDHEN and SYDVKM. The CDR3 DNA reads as TGTGCCAGCGCGACCGCGACGACGAGGTACGAGCAGTACTTC. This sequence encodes CASATATTRYEQYF.

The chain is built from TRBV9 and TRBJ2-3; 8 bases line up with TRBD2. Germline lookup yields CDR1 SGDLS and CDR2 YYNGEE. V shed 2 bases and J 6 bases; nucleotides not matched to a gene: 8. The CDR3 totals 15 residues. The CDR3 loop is CASSVAPLAADTQYF. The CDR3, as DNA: TGTGCCAGCAGCGTTGCCCCACTAGCGGCTGATACGCAGTATTTT.

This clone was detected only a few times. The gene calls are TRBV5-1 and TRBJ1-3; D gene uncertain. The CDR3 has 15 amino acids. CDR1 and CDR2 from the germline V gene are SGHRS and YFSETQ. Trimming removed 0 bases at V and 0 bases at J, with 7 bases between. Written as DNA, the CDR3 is TGCGCCAGCAGCTTGGCCTCAGGCTCTGGAAACACCATATATTTT. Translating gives CASSLASGSGNTIYF.

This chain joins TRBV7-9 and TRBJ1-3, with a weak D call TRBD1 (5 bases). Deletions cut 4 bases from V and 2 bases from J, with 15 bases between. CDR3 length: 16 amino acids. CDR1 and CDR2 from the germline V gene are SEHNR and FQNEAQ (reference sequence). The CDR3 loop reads CASSSPEGKAGNTIYF. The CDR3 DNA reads TGTGCCAGCAGCTCCCCGGAGGGGAAGGCTGGAAACACCATATATTTT.

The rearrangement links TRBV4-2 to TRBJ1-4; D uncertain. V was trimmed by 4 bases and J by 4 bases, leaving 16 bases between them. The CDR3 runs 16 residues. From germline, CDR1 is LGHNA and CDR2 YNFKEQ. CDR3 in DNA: TGTGCCAGCAGCCTTAATTCCGGGGTTAGTAATGAAAAACTGTTTTTT. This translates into CASSLNSGVSNEKLFF.

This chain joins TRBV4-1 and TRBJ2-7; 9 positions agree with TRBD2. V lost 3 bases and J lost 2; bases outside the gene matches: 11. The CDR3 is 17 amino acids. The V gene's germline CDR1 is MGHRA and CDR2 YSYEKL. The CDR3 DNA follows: TGCGCCAGCAGCCAGAGAGGAAGGAGCGGGGGGACCTACGAGCAGTACTTC. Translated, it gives CASSQRGRSGGTYEQYF.

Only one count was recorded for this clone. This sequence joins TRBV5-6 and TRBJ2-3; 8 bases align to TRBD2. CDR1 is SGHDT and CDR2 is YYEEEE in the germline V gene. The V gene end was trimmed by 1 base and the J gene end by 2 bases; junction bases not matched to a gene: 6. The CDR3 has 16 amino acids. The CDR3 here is CASSLRGGFDTDTQYF. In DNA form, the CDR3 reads TGTGCCAGCAGCTTGCGGGGGGGCTTTGACACAGATACGCAGTATTTT.

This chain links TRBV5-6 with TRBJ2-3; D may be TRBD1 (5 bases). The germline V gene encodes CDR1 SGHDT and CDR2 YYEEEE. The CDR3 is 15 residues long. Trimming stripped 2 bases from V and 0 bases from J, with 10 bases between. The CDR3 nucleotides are TGTGCCAGCAGCTTATATGGGGCTAGCACAGATACGCAGTATTTT. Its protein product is CASSLYGASTDTQYF. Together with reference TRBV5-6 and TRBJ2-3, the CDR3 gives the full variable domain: DAGVTQSPTHLIKTRGQQVTLRCSPKSGHDTVSWYQQALGQGPQFIFQYYEEEERQRGNFPDRFSGHQFPNYSSELNVNALLLGDSALYLCASSLYGASTDTQYFGPGTRLTVL.

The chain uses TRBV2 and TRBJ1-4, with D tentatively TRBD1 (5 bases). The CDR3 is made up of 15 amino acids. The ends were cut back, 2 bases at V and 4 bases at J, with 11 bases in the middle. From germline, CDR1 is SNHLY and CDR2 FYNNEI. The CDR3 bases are TGTGCCAGCAGTGAAATTGACAGAATTAATGAAAAACTGTTTTTT. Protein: CASSEIDRINEKLFF.

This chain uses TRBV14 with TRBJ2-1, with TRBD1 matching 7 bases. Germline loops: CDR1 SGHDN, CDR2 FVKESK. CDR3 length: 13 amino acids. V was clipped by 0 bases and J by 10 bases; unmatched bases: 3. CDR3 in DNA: TGTGCCAGCAGCCAAGAGGACAGGCGAGAGCAGTTCTTC. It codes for CASSQEDRREQFF.

DNA for the CDR3: TGTGCCAGCAGCTTATGGTCTAGCGGGGAAGACACAGATACGCAGTATTTT. This codes for CASSLWSSGEDTDTQYF. The V call is TRBV7-9, the J call TRBJ2-3; 9 bases align to TRBD2. The V and J ends lost 2 bases and 2 bases, in that order; junction bases with no gene match: 8. The CDR3 has 17 residues. Germline values: CDR1 SEHNR, CDR2 FQNEAQ (reference sequence).

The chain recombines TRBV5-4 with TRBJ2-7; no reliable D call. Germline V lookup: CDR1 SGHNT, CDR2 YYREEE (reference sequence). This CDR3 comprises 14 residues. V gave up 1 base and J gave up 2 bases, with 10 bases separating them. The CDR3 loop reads CASSLKRRTYEQYF. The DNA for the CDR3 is TGTGCCAGCAGCTTGAAAAGGAGAACCTACGAGCAGTACTTC.